The 7 T cell receptor beta chains presented below share a single source sample, sequenced in a study of CD8+CD57+ T cells in acquired aplastic anemia (dated by TCRdb to 2016 to 2019). Sequencing was carried out with an Illumina HiSeq 2000. Genomic DNA was used as template for profiling of TCR beta VDJ combinations and CDR3 sequences. TCRdb ran its own pipeline on the public reads, namely fastp trimming at Q25 and MiXCR clone calling, and kept in-frame beta chains. Rows are unified per CDR3 protein, each entry keeping the most common DNA and genes. This sample holds 200,000 to 250,000 distinct CDR3 sequences; roughly 55% were observed only once. The ten largest clones capture roughly 29% of the sample. Source material: sorted CD4+, CD8+, or CD8+CD57+ T cells (not recorded which) from PBMCs. Receptor source: a human donor in good health.

This clonotype was detected many times. V and J are TRBV6-5 and TRBJ1-2; D is undetermined. There are 13 residues in the CDR3. Germline V lookup: CDR1 MNHEY, CDR2 SVGAGI. Trimming pared 2 bases from V and 8 bases from J, leaving 12 bases between. In DNA, the CDR3 is TGTGCCAGCAGTTACGGACCCCTTTTAGGCTACACCTTC. Translating gives CASSYGPLLGYTF.

The chain joins TRBV5-4 to TRBJ1-1; 7 bases are a match to TRBD1. The V and J ends lost 0 bases and 1 base, in that order; junction bases with no gene match: 9. The length of the CDR3 is 17 residues. Germline V lookup: CDR1 SGHNT, CDR2 YYREEE (reference sequence). CDR3 nucleotide sequence: TGTGCCAGCAGCTTGGTAGGAGGACAGGCCGAGAACACTGAAGCTTTCTTT. Amino acids: CASSLVGGQAENTEAFF.

This chain connects TRBV12-3 or TRBV12-4 to TRBJ1-2; 8 bases are a match to TRBD1. The CDR3 extends over 14 amino acids. The junction had 4 bases not matched to a gene; V was cut back by 5 bases and J by 2 bases. The CDR3, as DNA: TGTGCCAGCAGTCCAGGGGGCAGGAACTATGGCTACACCTTC. Translated: CASSPGGRNYGYTF.

This chain connects TRBV19 to TRBJ2-7; 10 positions match TRBD1. CDR3 length equals 15 residues. V gave up 6 bases and J gave up 2 bases; unmatched junction bases: 7. In germline, CDR1 is LNHDA, CDR2 SQIVND (reference sequence). In DNA, the CDR3 is TGTGCCAGTAGCTACGGGACAGGGGTGACCTACGAGCAGTACTTC. Protein product: CASSYGTGVTYEQYF.

The chain couples TRBV7-9 to TRBJ2-7; 7 bases align to TRBD1. Trimming cost V 3 bases and J 3 bases; bases outside gene matches: 5. CDR1 and CDR2 from the germline V gene are SEHNR and FQNEAQ (reference sequence). This CDR3 is built from 14 residues. The CDR3 region has the DNA TGTGCCAGCAGCTTGGGACAGATCAACTACGAGCAGTACTTC. This sequence encodes CASSLGQINYEQYF. The full variable domain, with the rest looked up from reference TRBV7-9 and TRBJ2-7, is DTGVSQNPRHKITKRGQNVTFRCDPISEHNRLYWYRQTLGQGPEFLTYFQNEAQLEKSRLLSDRFSAERPKGSFSTLEIQRTEQGDSAMYLCASSLGQINYEQYFGPGTRLTVT.

The chain has TRBV9 and TRBJ1-6; unclear D gene. There are 12 residues in the CDR3. Germline assignment: CDR1 SGDLS and CDR2 YYNGEE. Trimming took 2 bases from V and 8 from J, leaving 5 bases between them. CDR3 nucleotides: TGTGCCAGCAGCGTGCCGGATTCACCCCTCCACTTT. It codes for CASSVPDSPLHF. Combining the CDR3 with reference TRBV9 and TRBJ1-6 gives the whole variable domain DSGVTQTPKHLITATGQRVTLRCSPRSGDLSVYWYQQSLDQGLQFLIQYYNGEERAKGNILERFSAQQFPDLHSELNLSSLELGDSALYFCASSVPDSPLHFGNGTRLTVT.

The rearrangement uses TRBV20-1 and TRBJ2-3; D assignment may be TRBD1 or TRBD2 (5 bases each). Trimming stripped 3 bases from V and 0 bases from J, with 10 bases between. Germline assignment: CDR1 DFQATT and CDR2 SNEGSKA (reference sequence). The length of the CDR3 is 14 residues. In DNA form, the CDR3 reads TGCAGTGCTAGTGAGGGGTTTAGCACAGATACGCAGTATTTT. This encodes CSASEGFSTDTQYF.